This TCR beta chain was documented in a study of T cell responses to AZD1222 COVID-19 vaccine. Study-level findings and limits: Reportedly, close to half of spike-specific TCRs are directed against unmutated variant regions.

The repertoire was sequenced with immunoSEQ multiplex PCR; TCRdb's copy has only in-frame clones and lacks some. The data hold over 45,000 clones, with 89% observed a single time. Second-dose intervals near 4 or 12 weeks were combined. The CDR3 spans 15 residues. Losses at the gene ends were 6 bases for V and 5 bases for J; bases not matched to a gene: 10. Germline CDR1 is LGHDT and CDR2 is YNNKEL (reference sequence). For this clone: Its antigen remains unidentified.

The rearrangement uses TRBV3-1 (or the pseudogene TRBV3-2) and TRBJ2-1; TRBD1 matches at 7 bases. Material: peripheral blood, obtained 28 days after the second AZD1222 dose. The sequence derives from an adult who received the AZD1222 COVID-19 vaccine. The CDR3 protein is CASSPRQGNDNEQFF. In nucleotides, the CDR3 is TGTGCCAGCAGTCCAAGACAGGGTAACGACAATGAGCAGTTCTTC.